What follows describes a single T cell receptor beta chain. Germline assignment: CDR1 LGHDT and CDR2 YNNKEL (reference sequence). V lost 6 bases, J lost 1 base, and 7 bases stayed unmatched. This CDR3 comprises 15 residues. Per the original methods: Amplification from reference gene primers served as the basis for estimated nucleated cell counts. Produced via immunoSEQ multiplex PCR; TCRdb's table is partial and in-frame only. That table is the source of V, J and clone size, and D and trimming were worked out from the DNA. The sample has tens of thousands of clones; around nine tenths are singletons. The data were taken from a study of blood T cell repertoires in COVID-19. Looking at the study overall: COVID-19 samples collected from the United States, Italy and Spain covered acute and convalescent phases.

This clonotype was sampled from a human donor in a cohort sampled during active COVID-19. The donor label of this sample is uncertain. Sequenced input: peripheral blood. The rearrangement uses TRBV3-1 (or the pseudogene TRBV3-2) and TRBJ1-1; TRBD1 agrees at 8 bases. CDR3 loop: CASRARDRGNTEAFF. The CDR3 region has the DNA TGTGCCAGCAGGGCAAGAGACAGGGGGAACACTGAAGCTTTCTTT.